A selection of T cell receptor beta chains follows, all from one sample in a study of T cell changes during pregnancy in multiple sclerosis. TCRdb's table, derived via immunoSEQ multiplex PCR, lists solely in-frame clones and lacks some. The sample carries tens of thousands of clones, 91% recorded once. The sequencing here drew on peripheral blood, taken in the third trimester of pregnancy. These receptors were collected from a female donor in good health, enrolled as a control in a pregnancy study. The CDR3 runs from the conserved cysteine through the conserved F or W. Fields, in order: J gene, V gene, D gene, clone size, CDR3 DNA, CDR3 protein. D genes are given only for firm matches. Clone size appears in some rows only: once, few, many, or a class for an expanded clone.

j_call: TRBJ2-5; v_call: TRBV7-9; d_call: .; clone_size: once; cdr3_nt: TGTGCCAGCAGCTTAATTCCGACAGACCAAGAGACCCAGTACTTC; cdr3_aa: CASSLIPTDQETQYF
j_call: TRBJ1-2; v_call: TRBV19; d_call: TRBD1; clone_size: .; cdr3_nt: TGTGCCAGTAGTGGACTGGGACAGTTAAACTATGGCTACACCTTC; cdr3_aa: CASSGLGQLNYGYTF
j_call: TRBJ1-1; v_call: TRBV27; d_call: TRBD1; clone_size: .; cdr3_nt: TGTGCCAGCAGTCCCCTTGACAGGGCACTGAACACTGAAGCTTTCTTT; cdr3_aa: CASSPLDRALNTEAFF
j_call: TRBJ2-4; v_call: TRBV6-6; d_call: TRBD2; clone_size: .; cdr3_nt: TGTGCCAGCAGTCACCAGGCGGGGGGGGCCAAAAACATTCAGTACTTC; cdr3_aa: CASSHQAGGAKNIQYF
j_call: TRBJ2-7; v_call: TRBV15; d_call: .; clone_size: .; cdr3_nt: TGTGCCACCAGCAGAGAACGGGGTTACGAGCAGTACTTC; cdr3_aa: CATSRERGYEQYF
j_call: TRBJ1-2; v_call: TRBV2; d_call: TRBD1; clone_size: .; cdr3_nt: TGTGCCAAACCGGACAGGGTCTATGGCTACACCTTC; cdr3_aa: CAKPDRVYGYTF
j_call: TRBJ2-3; v_call: TRBV5-4; d_call: TRBD1; clone_size: .; cdr3_nt: TGTGCCAGCAGCTCGACAGGGGCAGATACGCAGTATTTT; cdr3_aa: CASSSTGADTQYF
j_call: TRBJ2-7; v_call: TRBV9; d_call: TRBD2; clone_size: .; cdr3_nt: TGTGCCAGCAGCAGTAGCGGGAGGGTCTACGAGCAGTACTTC; cdr3_aa: CASSSSGRVYEQYF
j_call: TRBJ1-1; v_call: TRBV5-6; d_call: .; clone_size: .; cdr3_nt: TGTGCCAGCAGCCCCAAGACATCCTCGATGAACACTGAAGCTTTCTTT; cdr3_aa: CASSPKTSSMNTEAFF
j_call: TRBJ1-5; v_call: TRBV6-1; d_call: TRBD1; clone_size: .; cdr3_nt: TGTGCCAGCAGTGAATCCTGGGACAGAAATCAGCCCCAGCATTTT; cdr3_aa: CASSESWDRNQPQHF
j_call: TRBJ2-7; v_call: TRBV10-3; d_call: TRBD1; clone_size: .; cdr3_nt: TGTGCCATCAGTGAGTCCGGGCAGGGGGAGTACTTC; cdr3_aa: CAISESGQGEYF
j_call: TRBJ2-7; v_call: TRBV5-1; d_call: TRBD2; clone_size: few; cdr3_nt: TGCGCCAGCAGCTTGGAGGCTAGCGGGAGGGCCTTCTACGAGCAGTACTTC; cdr3_aa: CASSLEASGRAFYEQYF
j_call: TRBJ1-5; v_call: TRBV2; d_call: .; clone_size: .; cdr3_nt: TGTGCCAGCAGTGAACGGGATAATCAGCCCCAGCATTTT; cdr3_aa: CASSERDNQPQHF
j_call: TRBJ2-1; v_call: TRBV27; d_call: TRBD2; clone_size: .; cdr3_nt: TGTGCCAGCAGTTTCTCGCGGGGGGACTCGGATGAGCAGTTCTTC; cdr3_aa: CASSFSRGDSDEQFF
j_call: TRBJ1-1; v_call: TRBV19; d_call: .; clone_size: .; cdr3_nt: TGTGCCACATCACTCATGAACACTGAAGCTTTCTTT; cdr3_aa: CATSLMNTEAFF
j_call: TRBJ2-2; v_call: TRBV14; d_call: .; clone_size: once; cdr3_nt: TGTGCCAGCAGCCTTGGGAGTTACACCGGGGAGCTGTTTTTT; cdr3_aa: CASSLGSYTGELFF
j_call: TRBJ1-1; v_call: TRBV11-2; d_call: .; clone_size: .; cdr3_nt: TGTGCCAGCAGCTATGGACGAGAGCGGACTGAAGCTTTCTTT; cdr3_aa: CASSYGRERTEAFF
j_call: TRBJ2-1; v_call: TRBV5-4; d_call: .; clone_size: .; cdr3_nt: TGTGCCAGCAGCAGACCGGGACTCGACAATGAGCAGTTCTTC; cdr3_aa: CASSRPGLDNEQFF
j_call: TRBJ1-1; v_call: TRBV19; d_call: .; clone_size: few; cdr3_nt: TGTGCCTCGAGGGTGGGCTACACTGAAGCTTTCTTT; cdr3_aa: CASRVGYTEAFF
j_call: TRBJ2-3; v_call: TRBV5-4; d_call: .; clone_size: .; cdr3_nt: TGTGCCAGCAGCTATTCCCGGGACTCAGATACGCAGTATTTT; cdr3_aa: CASSYSRDSDTQYF
j_call: TRBJ1-2; v_call: TRBV28; d_call: .; clone_size: many; cdr3_nt: TGTGCCAGCAGTTTACGGAGGTGGGGAGTTGATTATGGCTACACCTTC; cdr3_aa: CASSLRRWGVDYGYTF
j_call: TRBJ1-2; v_call: TRBV23-1; d_call: TRBD1; clone_size: .; cdr3_nt: TGCGCCAGCAGTCTACCGGGACAGGGGGCGCGGGGCTACACCTTC; cdr3_aa: CASSLPGQGARGYTF
j_call: TRBJ2-3; v_call: TRBV29-1; d_call: TRBD2; clone_size: .; cdr3_nt: TGCAGCGTTGTGGGGGCGGGGGGGCCTAAAAGCACAGATACGCAGTATTTT; cdr3_aa: CSVVGAGGPKSTDTQYF
j_call: TRBJ1-5; v_call: TRBV15; d_call: .; clone_size: .; cdr3_nt: TGTGCCACCAGCAGAGAAACCCCATTACAGATCTATAGCAATCAGCCCCAGCATTTT; cdr3_aa: CATSRETPLQIYSNQPQHF
j_call: TRBJ2-1; v_call: TRBV30; d_call: .; clone_size: once; cdr3_nt: TGTGCCTGGAGTGTACTGGGCGGGGGCTATTACAATGAGCAGTTCTTC; cdr3_aa: CAWSVLGGGYYNEQFF
j_call: TRBJ2-1; v_call: TRBV29-1; d_call: .; clone_size: .; cdr3_nt: TGCAGCGTCGACAACGGCGGACTTTTAAAGCACAATGAGCAGTTCTTC; cdr3_aa: CSVDNGGLLKHNEQFF
j_call: TRBJ2-3; v_call: TRBV27; d_call: TRBD1; clone_size: .; cdr3_nt: TGTGCCAGCAGCCATAGGGGGCCCACAGATACGCAGTATTTT; cdr3_aa: CASSHRGPTDTQYF
j_call: TRBJ2-1; v_call: TRBV18; d_call: TRBD1; clone_size: .; cdr3_nt: TGTGCCAGCTTAGACAGGGGGCCCGTCAATGAGCAGTTCTTC; cdr3_aa: CASLDRGPVNEQFF
j_call: TRBJ2-7; v_call: TRBV21-1; d_call: .; clone_size: .; cdr3_nt: TGTGCCAGCAGCGCATCCCGTAGGGGCTACGAGCAGTACTTC; cdr3_aa: CASSASRRGYEQYF
j_call: TRBJ2-7; v_call: TRBV27; d_call: .; clone_size: .; cdr3_nt: TGTGCCAGCAGTTTATATCACGGCTCCTACGAGCAGTACTTC; cdr3_aa: CASSLYHGSYEQYF
j_call: TRBJ2-5; v_call: TRBV29-1; d_call: .; clone_size: .; cdr3_nt: TGCAGCCTACCGGTTGGAGAGACCCAGTACTTC; cdr3_aa: CSLPVGETQYF
j_call: TRBJ2-2; v_call: TRBV27; d_call: TRBD2; clone_size: .; cdr3_nt: TGTGCCAGCAGTTTTCTACTAGCGGGAGGAACCGGGGAGCTGTTTTTT; cdr3_aa: CASSFLLAGGTGELFF
j_call: TRBJ2-7; v_call: TRBV4-1; d_call: .; clone_size: .; cdr3_nt: TGCGCCAGCAGCCAGACCAGGGTGTCCCCCTCCTACGAGCAGTACTTC; cdr3_aa: CASSQTRVSPSYEQYF
j_call: TRBJ2-2; v_call: TRBV10-3; d_call: TRBD1; clone_size: .; cdr3_nt: TGTGCCATCAGTCGAACCGGGACAGACAACACCGGGGAGCTGTTTTTT; cdr3_aa: CAISRTGTDNTGELFF
j_call: TRBJ2-3; v_call: TRBV13; d_call: .; clone_size: .; cdr3_nt: TGTGCCAGCAGCTCACAAAGACTAGATACGCAGTATTTT; cdr3_aa: CASSSQRLDTQYF
j_call: TRBJ1-2; v_call: TRBV29-1; d_call: TRBD1; clone_size: .; cdr3_nt: TGCAGCGTTGACCCCCGGGACAGGGGTAACTATGGCTACACCTTC; cdr3_aa: CSVDPRDRGNYGYTF